This record looks at one T cell receptor beta chain sequence and its context. The antigen remains undetermined. These data originate in a study of cytomegalovirus exposure and HLA in healthy donors. Study-level points and caveats: The listing of roughly 160 TCR beta chains classed them as cytomegalovirus-associated. It was reported that TCR beta sequences correctly inferred the HLA-A and HLA-B alleles for most subjects. A later analysis showed TCR association rates differing by HLA locus, peaking at DRB1 and lowest at HLA-C.

The CDR3 is made up of 14 amino acids. Trimming took 7 bases from V and 0 from J, leaving 10 bases between them. Per the germline V gene, CDR1 is SNHLY and CDR2 is FYNNEI. A multiplex PCR was run with 60 Vbeta primers and 13 Jbeta primers. Method: immunoSEQ multiplex PCR; TCRdb's copy keeps in-frame clones and lacks some. The sample includes under 150,000 clones, 82% seen only once; the top ten take approximately 2.7%. The TCR sequence derives from a woman under 30 in good health and CMV-seronegative. Sequencing was done on a sample of PBMCs. The rearrangement joins TRBV2 to TRBJ1-5; D is unresolved. CDR3 amino acids: CASTRAGSNQPQHF. The CDR3 DNA reads TGTGCCAGCACCCGCGCGGGTAGCAATCAGCCCCAGCATTTT. The full variable domain, completed using reference TRBV2 and TRBJ1-5, is EPEVTQTPSHQVTQMGQEVILRCVPISNHLYFYWYRQILGQKVEFLVSFYNNEISEKSEIFDDQFSVERPDGSNFTLKIRSTKLEDSAMYFCASTRAGSNQPQHFGDGTRLSIL.